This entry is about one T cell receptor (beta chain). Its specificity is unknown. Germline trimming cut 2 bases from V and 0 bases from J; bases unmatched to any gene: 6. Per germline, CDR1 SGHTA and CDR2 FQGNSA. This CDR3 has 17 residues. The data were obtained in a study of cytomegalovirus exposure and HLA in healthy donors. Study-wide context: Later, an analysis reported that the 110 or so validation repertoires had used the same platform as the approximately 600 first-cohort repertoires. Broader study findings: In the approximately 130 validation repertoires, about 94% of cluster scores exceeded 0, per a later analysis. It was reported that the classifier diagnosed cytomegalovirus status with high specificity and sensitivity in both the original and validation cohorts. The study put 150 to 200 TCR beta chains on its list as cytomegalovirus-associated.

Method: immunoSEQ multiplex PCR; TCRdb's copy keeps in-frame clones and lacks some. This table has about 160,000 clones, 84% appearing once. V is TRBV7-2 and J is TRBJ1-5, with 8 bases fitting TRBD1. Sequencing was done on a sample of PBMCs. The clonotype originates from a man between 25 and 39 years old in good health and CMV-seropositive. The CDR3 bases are TGTGCCAGCAGCTTATCCCTCGGACAGGGTAGCAATCAGCCCCAGCATTTT. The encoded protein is CASSLSLGQGSNQPQHF.